Sequencing of this T cell receptor beta chain was carried out in a study of T cells in Graves' hyperthyroidism and ophthalmopathy. The source material, RNA transcripts, was used to amplify TCR beta CDR3 regions. The TCR CDR3 first-round RT-PCR relied on the HTBI primer set. TCRdb reanalysed the multiplex PCR reads using MiXCR and keeps one entry per CDR3 protein. The repertoire has about 300,000 distinct CDR3 sequences, 20% to 25% of them found once; the top ten carry roughly a quarter. This clonotype was recorded many times. The antigen is unknown. These patients, aged 18 to 65, had recently diagnosed hyperthyroidism lasting under 2 months. Blood was drawn at first hyperthyroidism diagnosis, before any ophthalmopathy symptoms. Findings and limits, study-wide: In blood, most of the thyroid clonotypes expanded above 0.001 were also present.

Sequences were obtained from blood. The TCR originated in a middle-aged man with Graves' hyperthyroidism that later progressed to Graves' ophthalmopathy.

The CDR3 bases are TGCAGTGCCCAGACCCTTTACAATGAGCAGTTCTTC. It yields the protein CSAQTLYNEQFF. The J gene is TRBJ2-1, the V gene TRBV20-1; D is unclear. The CDR3 runs to 12 residues. The V gene lost 6 bases and the J gene lost 4 bases, with 10 bases spanning the gap. The V gene's germline CDR1 is DFQATT and CDR2 SNEGSKA (reference sequence).